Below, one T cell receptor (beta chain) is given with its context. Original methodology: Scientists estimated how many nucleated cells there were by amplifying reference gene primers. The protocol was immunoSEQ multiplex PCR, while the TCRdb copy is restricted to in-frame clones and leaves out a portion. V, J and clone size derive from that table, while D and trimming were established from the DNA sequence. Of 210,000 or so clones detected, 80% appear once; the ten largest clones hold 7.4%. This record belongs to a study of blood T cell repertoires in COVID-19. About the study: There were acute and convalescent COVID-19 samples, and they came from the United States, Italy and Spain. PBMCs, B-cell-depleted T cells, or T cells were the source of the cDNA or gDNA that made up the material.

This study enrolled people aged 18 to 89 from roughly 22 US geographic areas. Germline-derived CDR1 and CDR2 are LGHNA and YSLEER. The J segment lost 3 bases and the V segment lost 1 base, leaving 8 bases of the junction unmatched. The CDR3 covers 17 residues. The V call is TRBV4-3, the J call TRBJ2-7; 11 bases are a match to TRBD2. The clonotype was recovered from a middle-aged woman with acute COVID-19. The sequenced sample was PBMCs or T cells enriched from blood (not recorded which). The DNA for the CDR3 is TGCGCCAGCAGCCAAGGACTAGCGGGGATAAGTATCTACGAGCAGTACTTC. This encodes CASSQGLAGISIYEQYF.